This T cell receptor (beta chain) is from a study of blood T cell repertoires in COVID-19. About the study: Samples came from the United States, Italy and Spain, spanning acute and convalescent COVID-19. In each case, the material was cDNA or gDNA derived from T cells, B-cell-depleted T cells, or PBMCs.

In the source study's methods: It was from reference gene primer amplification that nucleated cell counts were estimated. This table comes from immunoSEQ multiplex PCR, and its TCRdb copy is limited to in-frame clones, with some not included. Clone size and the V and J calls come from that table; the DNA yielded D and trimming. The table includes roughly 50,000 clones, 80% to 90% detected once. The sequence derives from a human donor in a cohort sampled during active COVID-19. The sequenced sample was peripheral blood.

CDR3 coding DNA: TGCGCCAGCAGCCCACAGGGTGTTGGTCAGCCCCAGCATTTT. Encoded protein: CASSPQGVGQPQHF. This sequence joins TRBV5-1 and TRBJ1-5, with TRBD1 as a possible D gene (6 bases). This CDR3 comprises 14 residues. The V and J ends lost 4 bases and 6 bases respectively, with 14 bases between them. From germline, CDR1 is SGHRS and CDR2 YFSETQ.